These 28 T cell receptor beta chains were all obtained from the same sample, sequenced in a study of cytomegalovirus exposure and HLA in healthy donors. In the PCR, 60 Vbeta and 13 Jbeta primers were used. Libraries were prepared by immunoSEQ multiplex PCR; TCRdb keeps only in-frame clonotypes and omits some of them. This repertoire shows roughly 110,000 clones, roughly 73% found once; its top ten account for around 2.5%. The sequenced sample consisted of PBMCs. The receptors were gathered from a man aged 40-55 years in good health and CMV-seronegative.

This chain uses TRBV6-5 with TRBJ2-7, with D perhaps matching TRBD1 (5 bases). Germline V gene data show CDR1 as MNHEY and CDR2 as SVGAGI. This CDR3 spans 15 amino acids. The V end lost 6 bases, the J end lost 7 bases, and 22 bases lay between the germline ends. Here the CDR3 DNA reads TGTGCCAGCAGCCCCCCAGGGCAGAGAGCCTCTGAGCAGTACTTC. The encoded protein is CASSPPGQRASEQYF.

The rearrangement uses TRBV10-3 and TRBJ2-2; a weak D match, TRBD2 (6 bases). The CDR3 consists of 13 residues. The ends were cut back, 6 bases at V and 1 base at J, with 6 bases in the middle. Germline V CDR1 and CDR2: ENHRY, SYGVKD. The DNA of the CDR3 is TGTGCCATCAGGGGGGGGAACACCGGGGAGCTGTTTTTT. Translation: CAIRGGNTGELFF.

The V and J genes are TRBV27 and TRBJ2-5, with D possibly matching TRBD2 (5 bases). V was pared by 4 bases and J by 11 bases, with 20 bases between. Germline V CDR1 and CDR2: MNHEY, SMNVEV (reference sequence). The CDR3 contains 14 residues. The CDR3 region is CASSSGPSSREQYF. The CDR3 region has the DNA TGTGCCAGCAGTTCCGGGCCCAGCTCGAGGGAGCAGTACTTC.

The chain recombines TRBV10-3 with TRBJ2-3; 7 bases line up with TRBD2. The CDR3 contains 15 residues. Germline V CDR1 and CDR2: ENHRY, SYGVKD. V lost 3 bases to trimming and J lost 2 bases; unmatched junction nucleotides: 5. The CDR3 is CAISDGSGSTDTQYF. Written as DNA, the CDR3 is TGTGCCATCAGTGATGGTAGCGGGTCCACAGATACGCAGTATTTT.

The V call is TRBV9, the J call TRBJ2-7; D might be TRBD1 (6 bases). There are 18 residues in the CDR3. The germline V gene encodes CDR1 SGDLS and CDR2 YYNGEE. The V gene lost 0 bases and the J gene lost 4 bases, with 23 bases spanning the gap. CDR3 loop: CASSVDSGGHRRPYEQYF. The CDR3 DNA is TGTGCCAGCAGCGTAGATTCTGGGGGACACAGGAGACCGTACGAGCAGTACTTC.

The rearrangement links TRBV7-9 to TRBJ2-2; TRBD1 aligns across 7 bases. V lost 5 bases to trimming and J lost 0 bases; unmatched junction nucleotides: 9. Germline CDR1 and CDR2: SEHNR and FQNEAQ (reference sequence). The CDR3 extends over 17 amino acids. The CDR3 sequence: CASSPIWGQTNTGELFF. DNA for the CDR3: TGTGCCAGCAGCCCGATCTGGGGACAGACGAACACCGGGGAGCTGTTTTTT. The full variable domain, in which reference TRBV7-9 and TRBJ2-2 provide the parts outside the CDR3, is DTGVSQNPRHKITKRGQNVTFRCDPISEHNRLYWYRQTLGQGPEFLTYFQNEAQLEKSRLLSDRFSAERPKGSFSTLEIQRTEQGDSAMYLCASSPIWGQTNTGELFFGEGSRLTVL.

This clone turned up a few times. This chain uses TRBV7-8 with TRBJ1-5; 9 bases line up with TRBD1. V was clipped by 3 bases and J by 3 bases; unmatched bases: 3. CDR1 and CDR2 from the germline V gene are SGHVS and FQNEAQ. This CDR3 contains 15 residues. This CDR3 reads CASSLTGGFNQPQHF. The CDR3 DNA reads as TGTGCCAGCAGCTTGACAGGGGGTTTCAATCAGCCCCAGCATTTT.

This clone was observed a single time. The genes are TRBV19 and TRBJ2-3; 7 nucleotides align to TRBD2. Germline V gene lookup returns CDR1 LNHDA and CDR2 SQIVND (reference sequence). The CDR3 is made up of 16 amino acids. The J segment lost 4 bases and the V segment lost 3 bases, leaving 10 bases of the junction unmatched. The CDR3 sequence: CASSILSRAGPDTQYF. The CDR3 DNA reads TGTGCCAGTAGTATCTTATCAAGAGCGGGGCCAGATACGCAGTATTTT.

The chain joins TRBV5-4 to TRBJ2-3, with a weak D call TRBD2 (7 bases). The V end lost 2 bases, the J end lost 0 bases, and 10 bases lay between the germline ends. CDR3 length: 15 residues. In germline, CDR1 is SGHNT, CDR2 YYREEE (reference sequence). The chain's CDR3 is CASSFGGPSTDTQYF. The CDR3 nucleotides are TGTGCCAGCAGCTTCGGGGGGCCTAGCACAGATACGCAGTATTTT.

V is TRBV5-1 and J is TRBJ2-1; D possibly corresponds to TRBD1 (5 bases). The CDR3 totals 17 residues. V was trimmed by 4 bases and J by 0 bases, leaving 17 bases between them. Germline V gives CDR1 SGHRS, CDR2 YFSETQ. The CDR3 is CASSAATGTSSYNEQFF. CDR3 nucleotide sequence: TGCGCCAGCAGCGCGGCTACAGGCACCAGCTCCTACAATGAGCAGTTCTTC.

CDR3 bases: TGCGCCAGCAGCTTTACCGGGACAGGGTCTGGGGCCAACGTCCTGACTTTC. Translation: CASSFTGTGSGANVLTF. The genes are TRBV5-1 and TRBJ2-6, with 9 nucleotides matching TRBD1. Trimming at V came to 2 bases and at J to 1 base, leaving 4 bases not matched to a gene. Germline CDR1 and CDR2: SGHRS and YFSETQ. The CDR3 has 17 residues.

The J gene is TRBJ1-4, the V gene TRBV25-1, with 7 bases that match TRBD1. This CDR3 is built from 18 residues. V gave up 8 bases and J gave up 8 bases; unmatched junction bases: 23. Per germline, CDR1 MGHDK and CDR2 SYGVNS. The CDR3 region has the DNA TGTGCCAGCTGGGGATTCCAGACAGGGAAGGTCGTCGACGAAAAACTGTTTTTT. It yields the protein CASWGFQTGKVVDEKLFF.

The rearrangement joins TRBV5-6 to TRBJ2-2; perhaps TRBD2 as D (6 bases). V lost 4 bases, J lost 4 bases, and 14 bases lay in between. The CDR3 is 15 residues long. Germline V gene lookup returns CDR1 SGHDT and CDR2 YYEEEE. The CDR3 protein is CASSEEGRVTGELFF. CDR3 in DNA: TGTGCCAGCAGCGAGGAGGGTCGGGTCACCGGGGAGCTGTTTTTT.

The chain has TRBV29-1 and TRBJ1-2, with a possible D match to TRBD1 (6 bases). V lost 4 bases and J lost 4, with 16 bases in between. This CDR3 spans 14 amino acids. Germline V lookup: CDR1 SQVTM, CDR2 ANQGSEA. The CDR3 region is CSVVITGKGYGYTF. The CDR3 DNA sequence: TGCAGCGTTGTTATCACAGGGAAGGGCTATGGCTACACCTTC.

This clone came up a few times. This sequence joins TRBV7-9 and TRBJ2-1; 7 nucleotides agree with TRBD2. The trim removed 4 bases at V and 9 bases at J, leaving 12 bases unmatched. This CDR3 contains 15 residues. CDR1 is SEHNR, CDR2 FQNEAQ, per germline (reference sequence). CDR3 nucleotides: TGTGCCAGCAGCTCCGGGACTACCGTGGTGACTGAGCAGTTCTTC. The encoded protein is CASSSGTTVVTEQFF.

A single count supports this clone. The genes are TRBV7-2 and TRBJ2-1; TRBD1 aligns across 8 bases. J gave up 3 bases and V 5 bases, and 6 bases lay outside the gene matches. Germline V gene sequence: CDR1 SGHTA, CDR2 FQGNSA. The CDR3 runs 15 residues. CDR3 residues: CASSPQGAYYNEQFF. The CDR3 DNA follows: TGTGCCAGCAGCCCGCAGGGGGCCTACTACAATGAGCAGTTCTTC.

This chain connects TRBV7-7 to TRBJ2-1; no reliable D call. The V gene's germline CDR1 is SSHAT and CDR2 FNYEAQ (reference sequence). The CDR3 length is 13 residues. Trimming stripped 5 bases from V and 5 bases from J, with 10 bases between. The CDR3 here is CASSPLVNNEQFF. The CDR3 DNA is TGTGCCAGCAGCCCCCTAGTCAACAATGAGCAGTTCTTC.

V and J are TRBV10-1 and TRBJ2-3, with a tentative D call TRBD2 (6 bases). Trimming left V 6 bases short and J 2 bases short, with 9 bases between. The CDR3 is made up of 13 amino acids. The germline gives CDR1 WNHNN, CDR2 SYGVQD (reference sequence). The CDR3 DNA reads TGCGCCAGCAGCCGGGACTTCACAGATACGCAGTATTTT. It codes for CASSRDFTDTQYF.

This clone was picked up a small number of times. The rearrangement uses TRBV28 and TRBJ1-5; 8 nucleotides align to TRBD1. The V gene's germline CDR1 is MDHEN and CDR2 SYDVKM. V dropped 2 bases and J dropped 7; count of bases not matched to a gene: 4. This CDR3 has 14 amino acids. The CDR3 DNA reads TGTGCCAGCAGTTTAGCAGGGGGCGGGCAGCCCCAGCATTTT. Translating it yields CASSLAGGGQPQHF.

The chain recombines TRBV13 with TRBJ2-7; the D is unclear. The ends were cut back, 5 bases at V and 5 bases at J, with 19 bases in the middle. The CDR3 length is 15 residues. CDR1 PRHDT and CDR2 FYEKMQ come from the germline V gene (reference sequence). CDR3 in DNA: TGTGCCAGCAGCAAATATCTAGGCGGTTTAGACGAGCAGTACTTC. It translates to CASSKYLGGLDEQYF.

This clone was counted between two and nine times. This chain joins TRBV11-3 and TRBJ2-5; unclear D gene. The germline V and J ends were trimmed by 5 bases and 2 bases, with 15 bases remaining between them. Germline V gene lookup returns CDR1 SGHNT and CDR2 YENEEA. The CDR3 consists of 15 residues. This CDR3 reads CASSPSSSFQETQYF. DNA of the CDR3: TGTGCCAGCAGCCCGAGCAGTAGCTTTCAAGAGACCCAGTACTTC.

Only a few counts were recorded for this clone. This chain connects TRBV6-1 to TRBJ1-1; the match to TRBD1 covers 9 bases. The germline CDR1 and CDR2 sequences are MNHNS and SASEGT. The CDR3 consists of 15 residues. V was clipped by 6 bases and J by 1 base; unmatched bases: 6. The CDR3 region is CASRGTGHGNTEAFF. The CDR3 DNA follows: TGTGCCAGCAGGGGGACAGGGCACGGGAACACTGAAGCTTTCTTT.

The chain combines TRBV7-9 with TRBJ2-2, with 9 bases lining up with TRBD2. Trimming cost V 4 bases and J 6 bases; bases outside gene matches: 3. The germline gives CDR1 SEHNR, CDR2 FQNEAQ (reference sequence). The CDR3 loop spans 14 amino acids. DNA of the CDR3: TGTGCCAGCAGCTACAGCGGGGGGTCCGGGGAGCTGTTTTTT. Protein product: CASSYSGGSGELFF.

The chain couples TRBV2 to TRBJ2-7, with 8 bases lining up with TRBD1. The CDR3 contains 11 residues. Trimming took 8 bases from V and 3 from J; bases not matched to a gene: 0. Germline V gene lookup returns CDR1 SNHLY and CDR2 FYNNEI. The CDR3 loop reads CASGQGYEQYF. CDR3 bases: TGTGCCAGCGGACAGGGCTACGAGCAGTACTTC. The full variable domain, its missing parts supplied by reference TRBV2 and TRBJ2-7, is EPEVTQTPSHQVTQMGQEVILRCVPISNHLYFYWYRQILGQKVEFLVSFYNNEISEKSEIFDDQFSVERPDGSNFTLKIRSTKLEDSAMYFCASGQGYEQYFGPGTRLTVT.

The chain has TRBV12-5 and TRBJ2-3, with 9 bases lining up with TRBD1. The CDR3 is 21 amino acids. With V trimmed by 0 bases and J by 4 bases, 20 bases remained unmatched. Per the germline V gene, CDR1 is LGHNT and CDR2 is FRNRAP. CDR3 region: CASGLVIPSVSGDRVSDTQYF. DNA for the CDR3: TGTGCTAGTGGTTTGGTTATTCCTTCGGTCTCCGGGGACAGGGTTTCAGATACGCAGTATTTT.

This sequence joins TRBV11-1 and TRBJ1-2; TRBD1 agrees at 9 bases. CDR3 length: 16 residues. CDR1 and CDR2 from the germline V gene are SGHAT and FQDESV (reference sequence). After removal of 5 bases from V and 2 bases from J, the junction contained 9 bases not matched to a gene. DNA of the CDR3: TGTGCCAGCAGCCTAGGACAGGGGCTGGGGAACTATGGCTACACCTTC. Protein: CASSLGQGLGNYGYTF.

In this sample, this clone turned up a few times. The J gene is TRBJ1-1, the V gene TRBV2; a weak D match, TRBD1 (6 bases). Trimming pared 1 base from V and 1 base from J, leaving 10 bases between. Germline V gene lookup returns CDR1 SNHLY and CDR2 FYNNEI. The CDR3 is made up of 15 amino acids. Written as DNA, the CDR3 is TGTGCCAGCAGTGAAGGGGGCAGGGGGAACACTGAAGCTTTCTTT. It codes for CASSEGGRGNTEAFF.

V is TRBV6-4 and J is TRBJ2-1; no reliable D call. The CDR3 is 15 amino acids. Trimming left V 6 bases short and J 5 bases short, with 17 bases between. Per the germline V gene, CDR1 is MRHNA and CDR2 is SNTAGT. The CDR3 coding sequence is TGTGCCAGCAGCAGCGACTCGCATCGCGACAATGAGCAGTTCTTC. The encoded protein is CASSSDSHRDNEQFF.